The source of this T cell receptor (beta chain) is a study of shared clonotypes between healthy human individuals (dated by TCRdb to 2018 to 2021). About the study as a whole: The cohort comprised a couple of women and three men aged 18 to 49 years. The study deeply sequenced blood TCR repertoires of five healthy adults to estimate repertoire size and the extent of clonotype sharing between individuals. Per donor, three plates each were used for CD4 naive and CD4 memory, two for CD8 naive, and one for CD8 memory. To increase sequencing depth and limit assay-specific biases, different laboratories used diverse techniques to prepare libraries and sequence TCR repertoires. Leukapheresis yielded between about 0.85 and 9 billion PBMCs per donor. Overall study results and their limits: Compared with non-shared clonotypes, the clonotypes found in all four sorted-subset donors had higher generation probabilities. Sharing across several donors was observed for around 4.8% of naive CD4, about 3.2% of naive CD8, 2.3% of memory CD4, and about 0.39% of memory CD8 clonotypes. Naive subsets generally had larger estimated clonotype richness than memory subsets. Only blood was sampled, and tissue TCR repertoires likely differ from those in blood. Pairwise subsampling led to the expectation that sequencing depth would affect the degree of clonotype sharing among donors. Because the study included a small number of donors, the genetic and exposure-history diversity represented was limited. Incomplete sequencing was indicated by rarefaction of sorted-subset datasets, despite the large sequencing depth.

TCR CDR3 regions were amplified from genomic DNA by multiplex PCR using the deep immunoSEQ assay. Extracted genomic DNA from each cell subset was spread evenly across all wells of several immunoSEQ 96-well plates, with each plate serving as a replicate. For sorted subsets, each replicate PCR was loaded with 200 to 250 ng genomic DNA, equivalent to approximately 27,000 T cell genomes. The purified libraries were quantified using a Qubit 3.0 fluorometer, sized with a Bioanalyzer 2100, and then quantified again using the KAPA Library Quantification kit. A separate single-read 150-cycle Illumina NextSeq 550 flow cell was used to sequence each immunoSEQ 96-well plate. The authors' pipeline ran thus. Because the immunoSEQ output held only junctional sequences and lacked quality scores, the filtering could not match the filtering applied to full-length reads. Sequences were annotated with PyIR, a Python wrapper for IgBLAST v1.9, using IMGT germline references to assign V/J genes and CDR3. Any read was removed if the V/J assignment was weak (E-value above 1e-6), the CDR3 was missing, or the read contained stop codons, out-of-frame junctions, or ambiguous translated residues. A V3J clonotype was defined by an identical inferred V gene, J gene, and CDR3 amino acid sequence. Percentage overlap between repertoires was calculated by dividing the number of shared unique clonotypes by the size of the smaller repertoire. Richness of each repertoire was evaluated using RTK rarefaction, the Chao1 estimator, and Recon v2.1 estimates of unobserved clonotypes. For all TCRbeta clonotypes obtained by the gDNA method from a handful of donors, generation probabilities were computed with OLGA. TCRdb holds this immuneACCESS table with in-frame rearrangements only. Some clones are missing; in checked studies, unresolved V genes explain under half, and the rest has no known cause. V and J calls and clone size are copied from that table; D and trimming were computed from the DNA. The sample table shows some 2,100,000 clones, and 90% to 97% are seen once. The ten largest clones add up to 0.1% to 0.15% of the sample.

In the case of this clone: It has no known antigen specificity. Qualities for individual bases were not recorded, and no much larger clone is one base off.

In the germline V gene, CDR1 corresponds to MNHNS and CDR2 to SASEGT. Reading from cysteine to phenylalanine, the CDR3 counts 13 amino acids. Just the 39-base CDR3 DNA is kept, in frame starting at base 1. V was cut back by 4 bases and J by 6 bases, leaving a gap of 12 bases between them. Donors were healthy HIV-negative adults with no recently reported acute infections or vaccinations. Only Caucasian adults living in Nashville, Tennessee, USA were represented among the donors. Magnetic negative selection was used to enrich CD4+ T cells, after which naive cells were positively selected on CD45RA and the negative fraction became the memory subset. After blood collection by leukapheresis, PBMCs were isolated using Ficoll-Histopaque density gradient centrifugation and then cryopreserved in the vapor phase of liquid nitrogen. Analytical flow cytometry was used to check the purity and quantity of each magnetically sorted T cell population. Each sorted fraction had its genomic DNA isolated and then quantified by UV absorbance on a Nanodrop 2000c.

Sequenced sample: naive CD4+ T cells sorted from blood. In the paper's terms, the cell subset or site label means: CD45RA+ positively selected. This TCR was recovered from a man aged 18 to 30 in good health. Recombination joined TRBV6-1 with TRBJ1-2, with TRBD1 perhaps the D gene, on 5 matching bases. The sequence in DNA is TGTGCCAGCAGTGTGGGGCAGGTCGATGGCTACACCTTC. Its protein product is CASSVGQVDGYTF.